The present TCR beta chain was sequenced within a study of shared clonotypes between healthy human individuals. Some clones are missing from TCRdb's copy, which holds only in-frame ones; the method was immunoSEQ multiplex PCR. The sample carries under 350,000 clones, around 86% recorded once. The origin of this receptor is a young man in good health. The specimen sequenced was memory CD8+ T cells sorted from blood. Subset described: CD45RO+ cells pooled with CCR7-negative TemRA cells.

The CDR3 region has the DNA TGTGCCAGCAGCTTAGGGGCTAGCGGGCCCTACGAGCAGTACTTC. Translating gives CASSLGASGPYEQYF. This chain links TRBV7-2 with TRBJ2-7; 8 bases agree with TRBD2. This CDR3 is 15 amino acids long. V dropped 1 base and J dropped 2; count of bases not matched to a gene: 4. In germline, CDR1 is SGHTA, CDR2 FQGNSA.